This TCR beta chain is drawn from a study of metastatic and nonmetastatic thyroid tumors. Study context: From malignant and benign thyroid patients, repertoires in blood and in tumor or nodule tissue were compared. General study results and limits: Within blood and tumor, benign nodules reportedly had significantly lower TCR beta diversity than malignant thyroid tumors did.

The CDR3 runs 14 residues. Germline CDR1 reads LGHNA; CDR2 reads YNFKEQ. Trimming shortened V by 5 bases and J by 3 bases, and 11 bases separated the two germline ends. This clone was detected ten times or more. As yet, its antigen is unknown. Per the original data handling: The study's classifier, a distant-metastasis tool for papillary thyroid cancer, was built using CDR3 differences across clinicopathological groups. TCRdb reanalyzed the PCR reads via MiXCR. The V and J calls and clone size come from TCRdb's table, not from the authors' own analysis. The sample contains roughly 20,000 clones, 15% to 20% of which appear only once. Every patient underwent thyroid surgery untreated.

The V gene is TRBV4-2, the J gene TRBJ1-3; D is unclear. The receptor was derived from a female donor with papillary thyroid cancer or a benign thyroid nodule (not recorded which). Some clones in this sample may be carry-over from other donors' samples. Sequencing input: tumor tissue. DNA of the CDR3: TGTGCCAGCAGCACCAATTCAGATGGAAACACCATATATTTT. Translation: CASSTNSDGNTIYF.